This T cell receptor beta chain stems from a study of blood T cell repertoires in COVID-19. In its sample, this clone was seen a few times. Authors' processing steps: Estimation of nucleated cell counts relied on the amplification of reference gene primers. Using immunoSEQ multiplex PCR, the repertoire was profiled, and TCRdb retains in-frame clones only, with some absent. V and J calls and clone size are copied from that table; D and trimming were computed from the DNA. Among a few hundred thousand clones listed, approximately 89% were seen once. The CDR3 totals 16 residues. The junction had 11 bases not matched to a gene; V was cut back by 5 bases and J by 4 bases. Germline-derived CDR1 and CDR2 are MDHEN and SYDVKM.

The V gene is TRBV28, the J gene TRBJ1-1, with 9 nucleotides matching TRBD1. Input material: PBMCs or T cells enriched from blood (not recorded which). The TCR originated in a woman aged 25-40 years who had recovered from COVID-19. CDR3 sequence reads: CASSLTQGAGGTEAFF. The CDR3 DNA sequence: TGTGCCAGCAGTCTTACACAGGGGGCTGGAGGCACTGAAGCTTTCTTT.